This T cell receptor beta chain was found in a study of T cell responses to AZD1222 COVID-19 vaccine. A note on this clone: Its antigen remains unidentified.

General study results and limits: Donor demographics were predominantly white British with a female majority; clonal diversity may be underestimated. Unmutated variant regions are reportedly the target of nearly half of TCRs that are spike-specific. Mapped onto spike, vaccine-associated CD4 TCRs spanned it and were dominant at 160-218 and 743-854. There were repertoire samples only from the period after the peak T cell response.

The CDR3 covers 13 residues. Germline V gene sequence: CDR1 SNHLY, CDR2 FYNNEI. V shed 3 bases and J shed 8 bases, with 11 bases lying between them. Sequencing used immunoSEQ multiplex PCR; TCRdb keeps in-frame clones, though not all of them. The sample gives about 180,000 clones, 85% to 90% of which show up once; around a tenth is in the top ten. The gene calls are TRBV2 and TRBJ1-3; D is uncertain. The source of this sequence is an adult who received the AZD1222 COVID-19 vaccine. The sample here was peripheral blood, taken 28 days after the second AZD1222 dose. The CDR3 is CASSEGREDTIYF. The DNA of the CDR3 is TGTGCCAGCAGTGAGGGTAGGGAAGACACCATATATTTT.